This entry features one T cell receptor (beta chain) sequence. The antigen remains undetermined. The record originates from a study of vaccination and CD4 T cells after COVID-19. Looking at the study overall: Overlapping peptides covering the spike proteins of SARS-CoV-2, HCoV-NL63, HCoV-OC43 and HCoV-229E were added to stimulate cells.

Treatment given: approximately nine-day PBMC culture with coronavirus spike peptide pools or control peptides (ViraFEST assay). CDR1 and CDR2 from the germline V gene are KGHSH and LQKENI. The CDR3 loop spans 16 amino acids. V was clipped by 2 bases and J by 9 bases, with 17 bases between them. Sequenced with the Oncomine TCR Beta short-read assay was DNA taken from cultured CD4+ T cells. TCRdb ran MiXCR on the PCR reads and lists one entry per CDR3 protein. The sample consists of around 14,000 distinct CDR3 sequences, about 35% of them appearing once. Sequenced: cultured CD4+ T cells from blood. The chain uses TRBV18 and TRBJ1-6; D perhaps matches TRBD1 (5 bases). The TCR was taken from a human donor with COVID-19. The CDR3 nucleotides are TGTGCCAGCTCACCAGGTCCAGTTTCTGGGGGTTCACCCCTCCACTTT. Translated: CASSPGPVSGGSPLHF.